The 29 T cell receptor beta chains below come from one sample, sequenced in a study of blood T cells in healthy people across ages (dated by TCRdb to the mid-2010s). To prepare the library, 5' RACE was applied. A second about 7 to 12 cycle PCR used a sample-barcoded 5' primer and a J-beta primer mix. TCRdb trimmed the raw reads at Q25, called clones with MiXCR and kept productive beta chains. All rows with the same CDR3 protein become a single entry with the most common DNA and genes. Recorded for this sample are some 1,800,000 distinct CDR3 sequences; 39% of them occurred a single time. The top ten constitute roughly 24% of the sample. The source material was blood. The receptors shown here come from a human donor in good health.

CDR3 DNA sequence: TGTGCCACCAGCAGGTTCAGGGGGCGTGGGACCGGGGAGCTGTTTTTT. Translated, it gives CATSRFRGRGTGELFF. The V call is TRBV15, the J call TRBJ2-2; 8 bases are shared with TRBD1. Germline values: CDR1 LNHNV, CDR2 YYDKDF (reference sequence). The ends lost 3 bases at V and 5 bases at J; junction bases unmatched: 8. The CDR3 totals 16 residues.

This clonotype was seen only a few times. The chain combines TRBV20-1 with TRBJ2-1; the match to TRBD2 covers 13 bases. The CDR3 length is 13 residues. Germline loops: CDR1 DFQATT, CDR2 SNEGSKA (reference sequence). V lost 5 bases and J lost 9; bases outside the gene matches: 4. CDR3 loop: CSAPLAGGVEQFF. The CDR3 DNA follows: TGCAGTGCTCCACTAGCGGGGGGGGTTGAGCAGTTCTTC.

V usage is TRBV19 and J usage is TRBJ2-1; a weak D match, TRBD2 (5 bases). The germline V gene encodes CDR1 LNHDA and CDR2 SQIVND (reference sequence). The CDR3 loop spans 14 amino acids. V was cut by 6 bases and J by 6 bases, with 15 bases left in between. The CDR3 DNA follows: TGTGCCAGTAGCCCATTCCGGGGTGGCAATGAGCAGTTCTTC. Translation gives CASSPFRGGNEQFF.

Turning to this clonotype: A read error may account for a junction end that differs from germline. The rearrangement joins TRBV5-1 to TRBJ1-2; 9 nucleotides agree with TRBD1. CDR3 length equals 15 residues. Germline assignment: CDR1 SGHRS and CDR2 YFSETQ. The CDR3 loop is CVSSLFGDRVDGYTF. CDR3 nucleotides: TGCGTCAGCAGCTTGTTTGGGGACAGGGTCGATGGCTACACCTTC.

This chain uses TRBV7-9 with TRBJ1-1; 7 nucleotides match TRBD1. Germline V gives CDR1 SEHNR, CDR2 FQNEAQ (reference sequence). The CDR3 covers 19 residues. The trim removed 6 bases at V and 0 bases at J, leaving 19 bases unmatched. CDR3 region: CASSFFRTGASKMNTEAFF. For the CDR3, the DNA is TGTGCCAGCAGTTTTTTTCGGACAGGCGCAAGTAAGATGAACACTGAAGCTTTCTTT.

This clonotype appeared once. This rearrangement joins TRBV20-1 to TRBJ2-1; 8 bases fit TRBD1. V was clipped by 1 base and J by 0 bases; unmatched bases: 8. CDR3 length: 17 amino acids. Germline assignment: CDR1 DFQATT and CDR2 SNEGSKA (reference sequence). This CDR3 is CSARGTGRLSSYNEQFF. The CDR3 DNA follows: TGCAGTGCTAGAGGGACAGGGCGACTTAGCTCCTACAATGAGCAGTTCTTC.

This clonotype was detected a few times. This chain links TRBV29-1 with TRBJ2-7, with TRBD2 matching over 10 bases. The CDR3 has 17 amino acids. CDR1 and CDR2 from the germline V gene are SQVTM and ANQGSEA. The ends lost 5 bases at V and 2 bases at J; junction bases unmatched: 15. CDR3 bases: TGCAGCGTTTGGATTAGCGGGGGGACTAGCCGAGCCTACGAGCAGTACTTC. Translation gives CSVWISGGTSRAYEQYF.

This clonotype was picked up many times. This chain connects TRBV6-6 to TRBJ2-6; D gene unclear. The CDR3 runs to 17 residues. Trimming took 2 bases from V and 0 from J, leaving 11 bases between them. Germline V gene data show CDR1 as MNHNY and CDR2 as SVGAGI (reference sequence). CDR3 sequence: CASSYGRHISGANVLTF. DNA of the CDR3: TGTGCCAGCAGTTACGGCCGACATATCTCTGGGGCCAACGTCCTGACTTTC.

Notes on this clonotype: The CDR3 end shows no conserved phenylalanine or tryptophan, and so a read error is likely. V gene TRBV7-3 combines with J gene TRBJ2-1; 13 nucleotides agree with TRBD2. V shed 5 bases, J shed 5 bases, and the junction held 6 bases outside the gene matches. The CDR3 covers 16 residues. Germline CDR1 is SGHTA and CDR2 is FQGTGA. The CDR3 DNA sequence: TGTGCCAGCAGCCCCCGGACTAGCGGGGGTCACAATGAGCAGTTCGTC. Translating gives CASSPRTSGGHNEQFV.

V and J are TRBV4-1 and TRBJ1-5; D possibly corresponds to TRBD1 (6 bases). Per the germline V gene, CDR1 is MGHRA and CDR2 is YSYEKL. The CDR3 covers 16 residues. With 0 bases removed from V and 3 bases from J, the gap between germline ends came to 12 bases. CDR3 nucleotide sequence: TGCGCCAGCAGCCAAGAGAGGGGGATAAACAATCAGCCCCAGCATTTT. It encodes CASSQERGINNQPQHF.

This clonotype was found a few times. The chain joins TRBV29-1 to TRBJ1-2; a weak D match, TRBD1 (5 bases). CDR3 length equals 14 residues. CDR1 is SQVTM, CDR2 ANQGSEA, per germline. Trimming cost V 6 bases and J 2 bases, with 16 bases left between them. CDR3: CSVQKWGVNYGYTF. Here the CDR3 DNA reads TGCAGCGTACAAAAGTGGGGGGTAAACTATGGCTACACCTTC.

The CDR3 spells CASSEALAGPNNEQFF. CDR3 sequence (DNA): TGTGCCAGCAGTGAAGCACTAGCGGGGCCTAACAATGAGCAGTTCTTC. The chain carries TRBV2 and TRBJ2-1, with 10 bases that match TRBD2. Germline CDR1 is SNHLY and CDR2 is FYNNEI. The CDR3 contains 16 residues. Trimming at V came to 0 bases and at J to 5 bases, leaving 4 bases not matched to a gene. The full variable domain, in which reference TRBV2 and TRBJ2-1 provide the parts outside the CDR3, is EPEVTQTPSHQVTQMGQEVILRCVPISNHLYFYWYRQILGQKVEFLVSFYNNEISEKSEIFDDQFSVERPDGSNFTLKIRSTKLEDSAMYFCASSEALAGPNNEQFFGPGTRLTVL.

The rearrangement joins TRBV7-3 to TRBJ2-3; 11 bases match TRBD1. V shed 4 bases and J 4 bases; nucleotides not matched to a gene: 4. The CDR3 is 15 amino acids. CDR1 and CDR2 (germline): SGHTA, FQGTGA. The CDR3 coding sequence is TGTGCCAGCAGCTGGCCGGGACAGGGGGCAGATACGCAGTATTTT. Translation: CASSWPGQGADTQYF.

This clonotype was observed at least ten times. J is TRBJ1-6 and V is TRBV3-1; 9 bases align to TRBD1. In germline, CDR1 is LGHDT, CDR2 YNNKEL (reference sequence). J was trimmed by 7 bases and V by 2 bases; bases with no gene match: 6. The CDR3 length is 16 residues. The CDR3 DNA reads TGTGCCAGCAGCCAACCAACCGGGACAGGGAATTCACCCCTCCACTTT. Protein product: CASSQPTGTGNSPLHF.

The V call is TRBV12-3 or TRBV12-4, the J call TRBJ1-2, with TRBD1 matching over 7 bases. J lost 2 bases, V lost 3 bases, and 3 bases had no gene match. CDR3 length: 14 amino acids. In DNA form, the CDR3 reads TGTGCCAGCAGTTTGGTCAGGGGGAACTATGGCTACACCTTC. It translates to CASSLVRGNYGYTF.

The chain combines TRBV20-1 with TRBJ1-2, with 7 bases that match TRBD1. This CDR3 spans 14 amino acids. The junction had 3 bases not matched to a gene; V was cut back by 0 bases and J by 2 bases. In germline, CDR1 is DFQATT, CDR2 SNEGSKA (reference sequence). The CDR3 here is CSARDTGANYGYTF. The CDR3 nucleotides read TGCAGTGCTAGAGATACAGGGGCAAACTATGGCTACACCTTC.

This chain joins TRBV6-2 or TRBV6-3 and TRBJ1-6; a weak D match, TRBD1 (5 bases). The CDR3 has 16 residues. The germline V gene encodes CDR1 MNHEY and CDR2 SVGEGT. The germline V and J ends were trimmed by 4 bases and 9 bases, with 19 bases remaining between them. The CDR3 spells CASSWDGPPGGSPLHF. The DNA for the CDR3 is TGTGCCAGCAGTTGGGACGGACCCCCGGGCGGTTCACCCCTCCACTTT.

The rearrangement uses TRBV3-1 and TRBJ2-7; D may be TRBD1 or TRBD2 (5 bases each). CDR3 length: 15 residues. Germline CDR1 LGHDT, CDR2 YNNKEL (reference sequence). V dropped 4 bases and J dropped 6 bases, with 19 bases sitting between them. CDR3: CASSRKEGARGEQYF. CDR3 nucleotide sequence: TGTGCCAGCAGCCGTAAAGAAGGGGCGAGGGGCGAGCAGTACTTC.

There are a few counts of this clonotype. In nucleotides, the CDR3 is TGCAGCACCGGACAGGGGAATATGAACACTGAAGCTTTCTTT. Amino acids: CSTGQGNMNTEAFF. The V gene is TRBV29-1, the J gene TRBJ1-1, with 9 bases identical to TRBD1. V gave up 8 bases and J gave up 0 bases; unmatched junction bases: 7. The germline V gene encodes CDR1 SQVTM and CDR2 ANQGSEA. The CDR3 consists of 14 residues. Looking up the rest from reference TRBV29-1 and TRBJ1-1 gives the full variable domain: SAVISQKPSRDICQRGTSLTIQCQVDSQVTMMFWYRQQPGQSLTLIATANQGSEATYESGFVIDKFPISRPNLTFSTLTVSNMSPEDSSIYLCSTGQGNMNTEAFFGQGTRLTVV.

V gene TRBV7-3 combines with J gene TRBJ1-1, with a possible D match to TRBD1 (6 bases). CDR3 length equals 16 residues. Trimming took off 5 bases at V and 1 base at J, with 17 bases between the two ends. Germline loops: CDR1 SGHTA, CDR2 FQGTGA. The CDR3: CASSPHGGVGNTEAFF. In nucleotides, the CDR3 is TGTGCCAGCAGCCCCCATGGGGGCGTAGGGAACACTGAAGCTTTCTTT.

A note on this clonotype: A much more abundant neighbour one base away suggests this may be a read error. The gene calls are TRBV27 and TRBJ1-2; 10 bases line up with TRBD1. The V gene end was trimmed by 3 bases and the J gene end by 8 bases; junction bases not matched to a gene: 9. Per germline, CDR1 MNHEY and CDR2 SMNVEV (reference sequence). The CDR3 spans 15 residues. The CDR3 DNA reads TGTGCCAGCAGTTTCGAGACAGGGGGCCCAAGGGGCTACACCTTC. Amino acids: CASSFETGGPRGYTF.

As concerns this clonotype: An end of the junction differs from the germline gene, which may be a read error. This chain joins TRBV7-2 and TRBJ1-1; 7 bases align to TRBD1. The CDR3 loop spans 15 amino acids. CDR1 and CDR2 (germline): SGHTA, FQGNSA. Here the CDR3 DNA reads TGTGCCCGCAGCTGGGCCCAGGGGGTGAACACTGAAGCTTTCTTT. It encodes CARSWAQGVNTEAFF.

This clonotype has a handful of counts. This rearrangement joins TRBV28 to TRBJ1-5; D gene unclear. Germline lookup yields CDR1 MDHEN and CDR2 SYDVKM. V was trimmed by 7 bases and J by 0 bases, leaving 13 bases between them. The CDR3 consists of 15 residues. The CDR3 bases are TGTGCCAGCACCCCTAAGGTCGGTAGCAATCAGCCCCAGCATTTT. Protein: CASTPKVGSNQPQHF.

The CDR3 DNA sequence: TGTGCCAGCAGCACCCAGGGGCCCGACTATGGCTACACCTTC. It specifies CASSTQGPDYGYTF. The chain joins TRBV5-5 to TRBJ1-2, with D possibly being TRBD1 (6 bases). In germline, CDR1 is SGHKS, CDR2 YYEKEE (reference sequence). CDR3 length equals 14 residues. V lost 4 bases and J 3 bases, leaving 13 bases between the germline ends.

This sequence joins TRBV12-3 or TRBV12-4 and TRBJ2-1; the match to TRBD2 covers 9 bases. This CDR3 is built from 15 residues. Unmatched junction bases numbered 7, after V lost 6 bases and J lost 4 bases. The CDR3 DNA reads TGTGCCAGCAGGTCTAGCGGGGAGGATTACAATGAGCAGTTCTTC. Protein: CASRSSGEDYNEQFF.

The table lists this clonotype with a few counts. The V call is TRBV12-3 or TRBV12-4, the J call TRBJ1-2; D call uncertain. The CDR3 totals 13 residues. Trimming took off 5 bases at V and 8 bases at J, with 15 bases between the two ends. CDR3: CASSPPAEGGYTF. The CDR3 DNA is TGTGCCAGCAGTCCCCCGGCGGAAGGAGGCTACACCTTC.

V and J are TRBV6-1 and TRBJ1-2, with 11 bases identical to TRBD1. The CDR3 totals 15 residues. CDR1 is MNHNS, CDR2 SASEGT, per germline. V was clipped by 8 bases and J by 5 bases; unmatched bases: 10. The CDR3, as DNA: TGTGCCAGCGCCGCCCACCGGGACAGGGGGTATGGCTACACCTTC. This translates into CASAAHRDRGYGYTF.

In this sample, this clonotype turned up a few times. The chain employs TRBV27 and TRBJ2-5; 8 bases are a match to TRBD2. V was clipped by 6 bases and J by 0 bases; unmatched bases: 0. This CDR3 contains 13 residues. Germline V gives CDR1 MNHEY, CDR2 SMNVEV (reference sequence). Written as DNA, the CDR3 is TGTGCCAGCAGACTAGCGGACCAAGAGACCCAGTACTTC. It encodes CASRLADQETQYF.

This chain joins TRBV2 and TRBJ2-1, with D unclear. V gave up 7 bases and J gave up 5 bases, with 12 bases separating them. This CDR3 spans 13 amino acids. CDR1 is SNHLY and CDR2 is FYNNEI in the germline V gene. The CDR3 spells CASKVGRNNEQFF. The CDR3 nucleotides are TGTGCCAGCAAAGTTGGCAGAAACAATGAGCAGTTCTTC.